This is a list of T cell receptor beta chains from one sample in a study of blood T cell repertoires in COVID-19. The repertoire was sequenced with immunoSEQ multiplex PCR; TCRdb's copy has only in-frame clones and lacks some. The sample lists around 97,000 clones; roughly 87% were seen once. Sequencing used peripheral blood. These receptors were collected from a man between 50 and 59 years old in a cohort sampled during active COVID-19. The conserved cysteine and the conserved F or W are not part of the CDR3 here.

v_call	j_call	cdr3_aa
TRBV28	TRBJ2-1	ATMGGGDLNEQF
TRBV5-1	TRBJ2-5	ASRRTGESWETQY
TRBV5-6	TRBJ1-2	ASSTGDRDYGYT
TRBV6-5	TRBJ1-4	ASSPSGTANEKLF
TRBV9	TRBJ2-1	ASSPQGSGTTSYNEQF
TRBV5-6	TRBJ2-7	ASSRISYEQY
TRBV7-6	TRBJ2-1	ASSFPSGGAYNEQF
TRBV9	TRBJ1-1	ASSVEKGRGVNTEAF
TRBV10-3	TRBJ1-1	AISAADRMNTEAF
TRBV5-4	TRBJ1-2	ASSPGQGNYGYT
TRBV29-1	TRBJ2-2	SVELERGGASGGELF
TRBV7-8	TRBJ2-2	ASSLGSSGAGELF
TRBV5-6	TRBJ1-1	ASSPRGALNTEAF
TRBV12-5	TRBJ1-1	ASGQGSNTEAF
TRBV6-6	TRBJ1-1	ASSTSGSAEAF
TRBV5-1	TRBJ2-2	ASSLLAGGDTGELF
TRBV7-2	TRBJ1-6	ASKRSGTALSPLH
TRBV9	TRBJ2-5	ASSVDMETQY
TRBV11-2	TRBJ2-3	ASSSPLRLSTDTQY
TRBV18	TRBJ2-1	ASSQLGGQYNEQF
TRBV14	TRBJ2-7	ASSHKHHGTGGYEQY